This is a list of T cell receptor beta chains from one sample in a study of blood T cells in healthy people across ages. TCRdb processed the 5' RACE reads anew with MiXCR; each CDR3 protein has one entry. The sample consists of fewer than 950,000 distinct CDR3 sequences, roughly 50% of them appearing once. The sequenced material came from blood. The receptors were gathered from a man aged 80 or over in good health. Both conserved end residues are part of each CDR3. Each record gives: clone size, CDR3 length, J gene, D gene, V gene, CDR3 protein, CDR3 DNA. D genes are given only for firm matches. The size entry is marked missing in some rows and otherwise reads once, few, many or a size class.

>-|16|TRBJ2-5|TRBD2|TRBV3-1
CASSLRLAGLTETQYF
TGTGCCAGCAGCCTAAGACTAGCGGGACTTACGGAGACCCAGTACTTC
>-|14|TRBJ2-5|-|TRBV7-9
CASSPPPIVETQYF
TGTGCCAGCAGCCCTCCCCCCATCGTAGAGACCCAGTACTTC
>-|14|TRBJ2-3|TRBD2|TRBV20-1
CSAPSGRLTDTQYF
TGCAGTGCTCCTAGCGGGAGGCTCACAGATACGCAGTATTTT
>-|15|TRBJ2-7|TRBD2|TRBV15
CATSRGTSSTYEQYF
TGTGCCACCAGCAGGGGGACTAGCAGTACCTACGAGCAGTACTTC
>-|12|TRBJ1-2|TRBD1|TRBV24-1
CATGGGGGGYTF
TGTGCCACCGGTGGAGGGGGCGGTGGCTACACCTTC
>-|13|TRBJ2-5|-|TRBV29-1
CSVGGVYQETQYF
TGCAGCGTTGGGGGGGTCTACCAAGAGACCCAGTACTTC
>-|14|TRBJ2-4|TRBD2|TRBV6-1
CASSKLAGVNIQYF
TGTGCCAGCAGTAAACTAGCGGGAGTAAACATTCAGTACTTC
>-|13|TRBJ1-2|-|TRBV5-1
CASSLVGGSGYTF
TGCGCCAGCAGCTTGGTCGGGGGCTCTGGCTACACCTTC
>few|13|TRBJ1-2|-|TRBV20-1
CSAPGQASSGYTF
TGCAGTGCTCCGGGGCAGGCGTCAAGTGGCTACACCTTC
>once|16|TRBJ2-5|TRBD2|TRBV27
CASSLSGGVPRETQYF
TGTGCCAGCAGTTTATCGGGGGGGGTCCCCCGGGAGACCCAGTACTTC
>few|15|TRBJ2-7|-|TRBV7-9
CASSLIQTTTYEQYF
TGTGCCAGCAGCTTAATACAGACCACCACCTACGAGCAGTACTTC
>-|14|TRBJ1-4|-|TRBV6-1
CASNLGSSHEKLFF
TGTGCCAGCAACCTCGGAAGCTCCCATGAAAAACTGTTTTTT
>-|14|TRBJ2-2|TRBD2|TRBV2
CASSPGGGTGELFF
TGTGCCAGCAGTCCGGGAGGGGGCACCGGGGAGCTGTTTTTT
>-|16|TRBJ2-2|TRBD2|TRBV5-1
CASSIGLAGNTGELFF
TGCGCCAGCAGCATAGGACTAGCGGGGAACACCGGGGAGCTGTTTTTT
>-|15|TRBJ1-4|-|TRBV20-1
CSAREPGRTNEKLFF
TGCAGTGCTAGAGAGCCAGGGCGCACTAATGAAAAACTGTTTTTT
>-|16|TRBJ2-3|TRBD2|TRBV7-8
CAGSGGTSGKHRYAYF
TGTGCCGGCAGCGGAGGGACTAGCGGGAAGCACAGATACGCGTATTTT
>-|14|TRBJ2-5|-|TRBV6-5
CASSLPGLQETQYF
TGTGCCAGCAGTTTGCCCGGCCTCCAAGAGACCCAGTACTTC
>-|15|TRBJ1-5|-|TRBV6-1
CASRPPGREGQPQHF
TGTGCCAGCAGACCCCCCGGCAGGGAGGGTCAGCCCCAGCATTTT
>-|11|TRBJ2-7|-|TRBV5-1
CASRDSNEQYF
TGCGCCAGCAGGGATTCAAACGAGCAGTACTTC
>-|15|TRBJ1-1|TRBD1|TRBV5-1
CASSYGTGPNTEAFF
TGCGCCAGCAGCTATGGGACAGGACCGAACACTGAAGCTTTCTTT
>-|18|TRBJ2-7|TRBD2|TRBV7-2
CASSLEVRGRTSGYEQYF
TGTGCCAGCAGCTTAGAAGTTAGGGGGCGGACTAGCGGCTACGAGCAGTACTTC
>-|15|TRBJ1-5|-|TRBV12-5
CASGLEVQKNQPQHF
TGTGCTAGTGGTTTGGAAGTTCAGAAAAATCAGCCCCAGCATTTT
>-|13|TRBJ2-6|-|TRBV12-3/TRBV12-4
CASKGVGANVLTF
TGTGCCAGCAAGGGGGTCGGGGCCAACGTCCTGACTTTC
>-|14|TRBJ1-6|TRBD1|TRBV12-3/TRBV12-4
CASSFGTGSSPLHF
TGTGCCAGCAGTTTTGGGACAGGATCGTCACCCCTCCACTTT
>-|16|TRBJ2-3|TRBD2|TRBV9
CASSAWTSGRADTQYF
TGTGCCAGCAGCGCATGGACTAGCGGGAGGGCAGATACGCAGTATTTT
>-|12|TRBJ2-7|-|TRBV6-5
CASPPANDEQYF
TGTGCCAGCCCCCCAGCAAACGACGAGCAGTACTTC
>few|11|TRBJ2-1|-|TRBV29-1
CSYSSYNEQFF
TGCAGCTACAGCTCCTACAATGAGCAGTTCTTC
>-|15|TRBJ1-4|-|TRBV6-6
CASSYSRGSNEKLFF
TGTGCCAGCAGTTACTCGAGAGGCTCTAATGAAAAACTGTTTTTT
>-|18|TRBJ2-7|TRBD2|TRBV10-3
CAISESSPSGSPPEEQYF
TGTGCCATCAGTGAGTCGTCTCCTAGCGGGAGTCCCCCGGAAGAGCAGTACTTC
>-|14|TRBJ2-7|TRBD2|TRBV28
CASSRTSGRDEQYF
TGTGCCAGCAGTAGGACTAGCGGGAGGGACGAGCAGTACTTC
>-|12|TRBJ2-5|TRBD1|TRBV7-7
CASGQGPETQYF
TGTGCTAGCGGACAGGGCCCAGAGACCCAGTACTTC
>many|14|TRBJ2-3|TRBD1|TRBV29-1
CSVEIKGAFRYAYF
TGCAGCGTTGAAATCAAGGGGGCATTCAGATACGCGTATTTT
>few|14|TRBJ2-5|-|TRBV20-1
CSANIGSGQETQYF
TGCAGTGCAAATATAGGGTCTGGCCAAGAGACCCAGTACTTC
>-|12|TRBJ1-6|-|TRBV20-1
CSARDRVSHLHF
TGCAGTGCTAGAGATAGGGTTTCACACCTCCACTTT
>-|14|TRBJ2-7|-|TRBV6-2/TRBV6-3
CASSYLIGGGGQYF
TGTGCCAGCAGTTATCTGATCGGGGGCGGTGGGCAGTACTTC
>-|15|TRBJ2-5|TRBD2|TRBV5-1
CASSWEGLEQETQYF
TGCGCCAGCAGCTGGGAGGGGCTGGAACAAGAGACCCAGTACTTC
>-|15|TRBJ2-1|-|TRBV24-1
CATSDLADSYNEQFF
TGTGCCACCAGTGATTTGGCCGACAGTTACAATGAGCAGTTCTTC